Listed below are T cell receptor beta chains from one sample, sequenced in a study of graft-versus-host responses after intestinal transplantation. Their antigen targets remain unknown. The repertoire was sequenced with immunoSEQ multiplex PCR; TCRdb's copy has only in-frame clones and lacks some. The sample has under 65,000 clones, 90% to 95% seen once. Material: unstimulated CD4+ T cells sorted from spleen or lymph node cells, obtained before transplant. The receptors here all came from a human donor who was the organ donor for an intestinal transplant. CDR3s include the opening cysteine and the closing phenylalanine or tryptophan. Fields, in order: J gene, V gene, D gene, clone size, CDR3 DNA, CDR3 protein. A D gene is named only where the DNA matches it firmly. Part of the rows lack a size; the others show once, few, many or a class for expanded clones.

j_call: TRBJ2-5; v_call: TRBV13; d_call: NA; clone_size: NA; cdr3_nt: TGTGCCAGCAGCTTTGCGGAACAAGAGACCCAGTACTTC; cdr3_aa: CASSFAEQETQYF
j_call: TRBJ2-7; v_call: TRBV18; d_call: NA; clone_size: NA; cdr3_nt: TGTGCCAGCTCACCACCTACCTACGAGCAGTACTTC; cdr3_aa: CASSPPTYEQYF
j_call: TRBJ2-3; v_call: TRBV11-2; d_call: TRBD2; clone_size: NA; cdr3_nt: TGTGCCAGCAGCTCCCCCCTAGCGGGTGCCGCAGGTACGCAGTATTTT; cdr3_aa: CASSSPLAGAAGTQYF
j_call: TRBJ2-7; v_call: TRBV11-2; d_call: NA; clone_size: NA; cdr3_nt: TGTGCCAGCAGCTCTCTACAGGGTAACGGGTACGAGCAGTACTTC; cdr3_aa: CASSSLQGNGYEQYF
j_call: TRBJ2-3; v_call: TRBV7-6; d_call: NA; clone_size: NA; cdr3_nt: TGTGCCAGCAGCTTAGCTAGCCCCCCAGATACGCAGTATTTT; cdr3_aa: CASSLASPPDTQYF
j_call: TRBJ2-7; v_call: TRBV7-6; d_call: NA; clone_size: NA; cdr3_nt: TGTGCCAGCAGCCTTTTACCAGGAGACTACGAGCAGTACTTC; cdr3_aa: CASSLLPGDYEQYF
j_call: TRBJ2-3; v_call: TRBV5-1; d_call: NA; clone_size: NA; cdr3_nt: TGCGCCAGCAGCTTGGGTGCCAAGTCACAGGGAGGGAGGACAGATACGCAGTATTTT; cdr3_aa: CASSLGAKSQGGRTDTQYF
j_call: TRBJ1-4; v_call: TRBV15; d_call: NA; clone_size: NA; cdr3_nt: TGTGCCACCAGCTCCGCGAAGGAAAAACTGTTTTTT; cdr3_aa: CATSSAKEKLFF
j_call: TRBJ2-7; v_call: TRBV7-2; d_call: TRBD2; clone_size: NA; cdr3_nt: TGTGCCAGCAGCTCGCCCCCGGGGGGGTACGAGCAGTACTTC; cdr3_aa: CASSSPPGGYEQYF
j_call: TRBJ2-7; v_call: TRBV7-2; d_call: TRBD2; clone_size: NA; cdr3_nt: TGTGCCAGCAGCTTAGCACGCGGGGGGTCACCGGGGGAGCAGTACTTC; cdr3_aa: CASSLARGGSPGEQYF
j_call: TRBJ2-5; v_call: TRBV7-2; d_call: NA; clone_size: NA; cdr3_nt: TGTGCCAGCAGCTTAGGGCGGATCGGAGAGACCCAGTACTTC; cdr3_aa: CASSLGRIGETQYF
j_call: TRBJ1-5; v_call: TRBV7-9; d_call: TRBD1; clone_size: NA; cdr3_nt: TGTGCCAGCGGGGATCAGGGGGTGGATCAGCCCCAGCATTTT; cdr3_aa: CASGDQGVDQPQHF
j_call: TRBJ2-7; v_call: TRBV5-1; d_call: NA; clone_size: NA; cdr3_nt: TGCGCCAGCCGATTGCAGGGGTTAGAAGAGCAGTACTTC; cdr3_aa: CASRLQGLEEQYF
j_call: TRBJ2-1; v_call: TRBV20-1; d_call: NA; clone_size: NA; cdr3_nt: TGCAGTGCTAGGAGGGACACTGAGCAGTTCTTC; cdr3_aa: CSARRDTEQFF
j_call: TRBJ2-7; v_call: TRBV15; d_call: NA; clone_size: NA; cdr3_nt: TGTGCCACCAGCAGAGCGTTTACAGGGAGGACGTCTCCCTCCTACGAGCAGTACTTC; cdr3_aa: CATSRAFTGRTSPSYEQYF
j_call: TRBJ2-1; v_call: TRBV27; d_call: TRBD2; clone_size: NA; cdr3_nt: TGTGCCAGCAGTACTCGACTAGCGGGGGCGCACAATGAGCAGTTCTTC; cdr3_aa: CASSTRLAGAHNEQFF
j_call: TRBJ2-3; v_call: TRBV19; d_call: TRBD1; clone_size: once; cdr3_nt: TGTGCCAGTAGTATTGCCAGGGGGTGGGGCACAGATACGCAGTATTTT; cdr3_aa: CASSIARGWGTDTQYF
j_call: TRBJ2-2; v_call: TRBV4-2; d_call: NA; clone_size: NA; cdr3_nt: TGTGCCAGCAGCCGACAGGTTGACGGGGAGCTGTTTTTT; cdr3_aa: CASSRQVDGELFF
j_call: TRBJ2-5; v_call: TRBV2; d_call: NA; clone_size: NA; cdr3_nt: TGTGCCAGCAGTGAGGGCTACTTAAAAGAGACCCAGTACTTC; cdr3_aa: CASSEGYLKETQYF
j_call: TRBJ1-3; v_call: TRBV5-1; d_call: NA; clone_size: NA; cdr3_nt: TGCGCCAGCAGCGTGGGGGGACCTGGAAACACCATATATTTT; cdr3_aa: CASSVGGPGNTIYF
j_call: TRBJ2-7; v_call: TRBV19; d_call: TRBD2; clone_size: NA; cdr3_nt: TGTGCCAGTAGTATGAAGTTAAGGGGAAGAGGTAGCGGGGGAACCTACGAGCAGTACTTC; cdr3_aa: CASSMKLRGRGSGGTYEQYF
j_call: TRBJ1-5; v_call: TRBV9; d_call: NA; clone_size: NA; cdr3_nt: TGTGCCAGCAGCGTAGATGGGGGGAGCAATCAGCCCCAGCATTTT; cdr3_aa: CASSVDGGSNQPQHF
j_call: TRBJ1-6; v_call: TRBV10-3; d_call: NA; clone_size: NA; cdr3_nt: TGTGCCATCATCGGGCCCTTCTTTGACGGTTCACCCCTCCACTTT; cdr3_aa: CAIIGPFFDGSPLHF
j_call: TRBJ2-7; v_call: TRBV6-5; d_call: NA; clone_size: NA; cdr3_nt: TGTGCCAGCAGGGTGACCCTTTGGGAGCAGTACTTC; cdr3_aa: CASRVTLWEQYF
j_call: TRBJ1-5; v_call: TRBV30; d_call: NA; clone_size: NA; cdr3_nt: TGTGCCTGGAGTGTACTGGGTCTGTGCCGCAATCAGCCCCAGCATTTT; cdr3_aa: CAWSVLGLCRNQPQHF
j_call: TRBJ1-2; v_call: TRBV5-5; d_call: TRBD1; clone_size: NA; cdr3_nt: TGTGCCAGCAGCCCGACGCAAGGACAGGGATTCCCACACTATGGCTACACCTTC; cdr3_aa: CASSPTQGQGFPHYGYTF
j_call: TRBJ1-5; v_call: TRBV30; d_call: NA; clone_size: NA; cdr3_nt: TGTGCCTGGAGTGTACAACACTCCAGGGATCAGCCCCAGCATTTT; cdr3_aa: CAWSVQHSRDQPQHF
j_call: TRBJ2-3; v_call: TRBV4-1; d_call: TRBD2; clone_size: NA; cdr3_nt: TGCGCCAGCAGCCAAGAGGCGGGGGTGCATGCTGATACGCAGTATTTT; cdr3_aa: CASSQEAGVHADTQYF
j_call: TRBJ1-2; v_call: TRBV6-5; d_call: NA; clone_size: NA; cdr3_nt: TGTGCCAGCAGTTACGGCGGGGGCTTCTATGGCTACACCTTC; cdr3_aa: CASSYGGGFYGYTF
j_call: TRBJ1-2; v_call: TRBV7-2; d_call: NA; clone_size: NA; cdr3_nt: TGTGCCAGCAGCTTAGGCCAAGGGAACTATGGCTACACCTTC; cdr3_aa: CASSLGQGNYGYTF
j_call: TRBJ1-1; v_call: TRBV6-1; d_call: NA; clone_size: once; cdr3_nt: TGTGCCAGCAGGCGCAGTCAGGGTCCTGAAGCTTTCTTT; cdr3_aa: CASRRSQGPEAFF
j_call: TRBJ1-2; v_call: TRBV27; d_call: NA; clone_size: NA; cdr3_nt: TGTGCCAGCACCCGGCGCGGGGACAATAACTATGGCTACACCTTC; cdr3_aa: CASTRRGDNNYGYTF
j_call: TRBJ1-2; v_call: TRBV27; d_call: NA; clone_size: NA; cdr3_nt: TGTGCCAGCAGTCGGCACGGTAACTATGGCTACACCTTC; cdr3_aa: CASSRHGNYGYTF
j_call: TRBJ1-6; v_call: TRBV4-2; d_call: NA; clone_size: NA; cdr3_nt: TGTGCCAGCAGCTTTGGGGAGGGGGTGTATTCACCCCTCCACTTT; cdr3_aa: CASSFGEGVYSPLHF
j_call: TRBJ1-4; v_call: TRBV7-2; d_call: NA; clone_size: NA; cdr3_nt: TGTGCCAGCAGCTTAGAGAGGGGTGGGCATGAAAAACTGTTTTTT; cdr3_aa: CASSLERGGHEKLFF
j_call: TRBJ2-2; v_call: TRBV14; d_call: NA; clone_size: NA; cdr3_nt: TGTGCCAGCAGCCAAGATTATCTGGGGGGCACCGGGGAGCTGTTTTTT; cdr3_aa: CASSQDYLGGTGELFF
j_call: TRBJ2-5; v_call: TRBV5-4; d_call: TRBD1; clone_size: NA; cdr3_nt: TGTGCCAGCAGAAGGACAGGGGGGGCGTGGGAGACCCAGTACTTC; cdr3_aa: CASRRTGGAWETQYF
j_call: TRBJ2-7; v_call: TRBV5-1; d_call: NA; clone_size: NA; cdr3_nt: TGCGCCAGCGCGGGGGCCGTTCGCTACGAGCAGTACTTC; cdr3_aa: CASAGAVRYEQYF
j_call: TRBJ2-5; v_call: TRBV9; d_call: NA; clone_size: once; cdr3_nt: TGTGCCAGCAGCGTAGGCGGGGCGAGCTTTAAAGAGACCCAGTACTTC; cdr3_aa: CASSVGGASFKETQYF
j_call: TRBJ2-7; v_call: TRBV5-1; d_call: NA; clone_size: NA; cdr3_nt: TGCGCCAGCACGCCGGGACACCCCTCCTACGAGCAGTACTTC; cdr3_aa: CASTPGHPSYEQYF
j_call: TRBJ1-6; v_call: TRBV9; d_call: NA; clone_size: NA; cdr3_nt: TGTGCCAGCAGCGTGGGAGTGACAGAGGGTTCACCCCTCCACTTT; cdr3_aa: CASSVGVTEGSPLHF
j_call: TRBJ2-1; v_call: TRBV30; d_call: NA; clone_size: NA; cdr3_nt: TGTGCCTGGACGGGGAGCTCCTACAATGAGCAGTTCTTC; cdr3_aa: CAWTGSSYNEQFF
j_call: TRBJ1-1; v_call: TRBV5-1; d_call: TRBD1; clone_size: NA; cdr3_nt: TGCGCCAGCAGACCCAGGACAGGGGCCAACACTGAAGCTTTCTTT; cdr3_aa: CASRPRTGANTEAFF
j_call: TRBJ1-1; v_call: TRBV7-6; d_call: NA; clone_size: NA; cdr3_nt: TGTGCCAGCAGCTTAGTTAATTCTGTAGTCGGAACTGAAGCTTTCTTT; cdr3_aa: CASSLVNSVVGTEAFF
j_call: TRBJ2-7; v_call: TRBV6-4; d_call: NA; clone_size: NA; cdr3_nt: TGTGCCAGCAGTGCCGAACAGGGAAGCGAGCAGTACTTC; cdr3_aa: CASSAEQGSEQYF
j_call: TRBJ1-3; v_call: TRBV5-1; d_call: NA; clone_size: few; cdr3_nt: TGCGCCAGCAGCTTGGATGCGCCCGGTTCTGGAAACACCATATATTTT; cdr3_aa: CASSLDAPGSGNTIYF